These 20 T cell receptor beta chains originate from one sample sequenced in a study of human T cells and chemical hapten exposure. Unseparated into fractions, whole blood served as the source from which total RNA was extracted. MiXCR, applied by TCRdb to the 5' RACE reads, yields one record per CDR3 protein. The table lists about 140,000 distinct CDR3 sequences, 3.5% to 5% of them singletons. Source of these receptors: a female donor in good health.

The table lists this clonotype with many counts. V is TRBV4-2 and J is TRBJ1-5; the D gene is possibly TRBD1 (5 bases). The CDR3 is made up of 22 amino acids. Germline V lookup: CDR1 LGHNA, CDR2 YNFKEQ. Trimming took off 0 bases at V and 7 bases at J, with 34 bases between the two ends. The CDR3 region is CASSQEWGMGQGRLGRGQPQHF. DNA of the CDR3: TGTGCCAGCAGCCAAGAATGGGGAATGGGCCAGGGACGCTTGGGCCGGGGGCAGCCCCAGCATTTT.

In its sample, this clonotype was seen many times. The J gene is TRBJ2-7, the V gene TRBV12-3 or TRBV12-4; D might be TRBD2 (6 bases). With 8 bases removed from V and 5 bases from J, the gap between germline ends came to 13 bases. This CDR3 is built from 12 residues. CDR3 amino acids: CASGLQLDEQYF. The CDR3 nucleotides are TGTGCCAGCGGACTACAGTTGGACGAGCAGTACTTC.

The CDR3 reads CASRTTRSGELFF. The CDR3 nucleotides read TGTGCCAGCAGAACTACTAGGTCCGGGGAGCTGTTTTTT. The chain is built from TRBV12-3 or TRBV12-4 and TRBJ2-2; D may be TRBD2 (5 bases). The V end was cut by 6 bases, the J end by 6 bases, with 11 bases between. This CDR3 region has 13 residues.

This clonotype was recorded at least ten times. The V and J genes are TRBV11-2 and TRBJ1-2; D unclear. CDR1 SGHAT and CDR2 FQNNGV come from the germline V gene. Trimming left V 5 bases short and J 7 bases short, with 17 bases between. There are 14 residues in the CDR3. The CDR3 loop is CASSQMLGFSGYTF. CDR3 nucleotide sequence: TGTGCCAGCAGCCAGATGCTGGGCTTCTCTGGCTACACCTTC.

This clonotype was counted many times. The chain has TRBV7-2 and TRBJ2-7, with D possibly matching TRBD2 (6 bases). The CDR3 length is 13 residues. Germline values: CDR1 SGHTA, CDR2 FQGNSA. V lost 5 bases, J lost 5 bases, and 13 bases lay in between. CDR3 DNA sequence: TGTGCCAGCAGCAAGCCGGGGGTCCACGAGCAGTACTTC. Its translation: CASSKPGVHEQYF.

This clonotype was found many times. The rearrangement joins TRBV11-1 to TRBJ2-5; a weak D match, TRBD1 (5 bases). This CDR3 region has 15 residues. CDR1 and CDR2 (germline): SGHAT, FQDESV (reference sequence). Between the trimmed V and J ends, which lost 3 bases and 2 bases, there was a span of 13 bases. The DNA for the CDR3 is TGTGCCAGCAGCTTCTCGACAGTTGATCAAGAGACCCAGTACTTC. Amino acids: CASSFSTVDQETQYF.

The chain joins TRBV11-2 to TRBJ1-1; weak D call: TRBD1 (5 bases). The ends were cut back, 7 bases at V and 2 bases at J, with 14 bases in the middle. The CDR3 has 14 residues. Per germline, CDR1 SGHAT and CDR2 FQNNGV. CDR3 coding DNA: TGTGCCAGCACCCTTATGACAGCCAACACTGAAGCTTTCTTT. It translates to CASTLMTANTEAFF.

This clonotype has at least ten counts. The rearrangement links TRBV10-1 to TRBJ2-5; D unresolved. Trimming pared 0 bases from V and 1 base from J, leaving 21 bases between. This CDR3 is 19 amino acids long. CDR1 is WNHNN, CDR2 SYGVQD, per germline (reference sequence). CDR3 DNA sequence: TGCGCCAGCAGTGAGTCTAGTCGTCGGCTCGCCTATCTCCAAGAGACCCAGTACTTC. This translates into CASSESSRRLAYLQETQYF.

This clonotype was observed at least ten times. The V call is TRBV15, the J call TRBJ2-5, with D uncertain. Germline-derived CDR1 and CDR2 are LNHNV and YYDKDF (reference sequence). CDR3 length: 14 residues. Trimming shortened V by 2 bases and J by 3 bases, and 10 bases separated the two germline ends. Written as DNA, the CDR3 is TGTGCCACCAGCAGAAGAACCGGCGAAGAGACCCAGTACTTC. Residues: CATSRRTGEETQYF.

This clonotype has at least ten counts. The J gene is TRBJ2-3, the V gene TRBV7-8; D possibly corresponds to TRBD2 (6 bases). Trimming removed 4 bases from V and 0 bases from J, with 14 bases in between. Germline V gene lookup returns CDR1 SGHVS and CDR2 FQNEAQ. This CDR3 has 16 residues. The CDR3 nucleotides read TGTGCCAGCAGCTCCAAAGGCGGGGCCAGCACAGATACGCAGTATTTT. Translation gives CASSSKGGASTDTQYF.

This clonotype was detected many times. The chain is built from TRBV5-8 and TRBJ2-3, with D hard to call. Germline V CDR1 and CDR2: SGHTS, YDEGEE. Trimming shortened V by 6 bases and J by 0 bases, and 8 bases separated the two germline ends. This CDR3 is 13 amino acids long. The CDR3 region is CASTGYSTDTQYF. The CDR3 DNA reads TGTGCCAGCACGGGCTACAGCACAGATACGCAGTATTTT.

This clonotype has at least ten counts. The rearrangement joins TRBV20-1 to TRBJ1-2; D possibly corresponds to TRBD1 (5 bases). From germline, CDR1 is DFQATT and CDR2 SNEGSKA (reference sequence). The CDR3 sequence is 13 residues long. The V and J ends lost 0 bases and 7 bases respectively, with 12 bases between them. CDR3 nucleotides: TGCAGTGCTAGAGATCCACAGGACGTTGGCTACACCTTC. Its translation is CSARDPQDVGYTF.

This clonotype was counted many times. This rearrangement joins TRBV20-1 to TRBJ1-1, with 7 bases aligning to TRBD1. CDR1 DFQATT and CDR2 SNEGSKA come from the germline V gene (reference sequence). The trim removed 6 bases at V and 1 base at J, leaving 5 bases unmatched. The CDR3 is made up of 13 amino acids. CDR3 protein: CSAGQAENTEAFF. The CDR3 DNA reads as TGCAGTGCCGGACAGGCCGAGAACACTGAAGCTTTCTTT.

The gene calls are TRBV12-3 or TRBV12-4 and TRBJ2-5; 9 nucleotides agree with TRBD1. The CDR3 has 13 amino acids. J gave up 10 bases and V 6 bases, and 9 bases lay outside the gene matches. CDR3 in amino acids: CASRGTGLGSQYF. Here the CDR3 DNA reads TGTGCCAGCAGGGGGACAGGGCTCGGGAGCCAGTACTTC.

The table lists this clonotype with many counts. J is TRBJ1-1 and V is TRBV29-1; TRBD1 agrees at 7 bases. After removal of 4 bases from V and 4 bases from J, the junction contained 15 bases not matched to a gene. The CDR3 sequence is 16 residues long. Germline loops: CDR1 SQVTM, CDR2 ANQGSEA. CDR3 residues: CSVARGGPGDATEAFF. The CDR3, as DNA: TGCAGCGTTGCCCGAGGGGGCCCCGGTGACGCCACTGAAGCTTTCTTT. The variable domain in full, with the rest retrieved from reference TRBV29-1 and TRBJ1-1, is SAVISQKPSRDICQRGTSLTIQCQVDSQVTMMFWYRQQPGQSLTLIATANQGSEATYESGFVIDKFPISRPNLTFSTLTVSNMSPEDSSIYLCSVARGGPGDATEAFFGQGTRLTVV.

This clonotype was seen at least ten times. This rearrangement joins TRBV28 to TRBJ1-1; 10 nucleotides line up with TRBD1. V shed 2 bases, J shed 4 bases, and the junction held 1 base outside the gene matches. This CDR3 contains 14 residues. Per germline, CDR1 MDHEN and CDR2 SYDVKM. CDR3: CASSLGTGATEAFF. CDR3 nucleotide sequence: TGTGCCAGCAGTTTAGGGACAGGGGCCACTGAAGCTTTCTTT.

This clonotype occurred many times. V gene TRBV10-3 combines with J gene TRBJ1-1; the D gene is possibly TRBD1 (6 bases). The CDR3 has 13 residues. The ends were cut back, 1 base at V and 5 bases at J, with 8 bases in the middle. Germline CDR1 reads ENHRY; CDR2 reads SYGVKD. CDR3 region: CAISEWGLTEAFF. The CDR3 coding sequence is TGTGCCATCAGTGAGTGGGGGCTGACTGAAGCTTTCTTT.

This clonotype was seen more than once but under ten times. The junction departs from the called germline gene at one end, perhaps through a read error. The chain employs TRBV7-9 and TRBJ1-2; the match to TRBD1 covers 7 bases. Per the germline V gene, CDR1 is SEHNR and CDR2 is FQNEAQ (reference sequence). This CDR3 comprises 15 residues. The CDR3 reads CASSLEGARGYGYTF. Written as DNA, the CDR3 is TGTGCCAGCAGTTTAGAGGGGGCGCGGGGCTATGGCTACACCTTC.

This clonotype was seen repeatedly, ten times or more. The chain employs TRBV5-1 and TRBJ1-1; 8 bases are shared with TRBD1. CDR1 and CDR2 (germline): SGHRS, YFSETQ. The CDR3 has 14 amino acids. Germline trimming cut 0 bases from V and 7 bases from J; bases unmatched to any gene: 5. The CDR3, as DNA: TGCGCCAGCAGCTTGGTGCAGGGGGCCGGTGAAGCTTTCTTT. As protein: CASSLVQGAGEAFF. Full variable domain (remainder filled in from reference TRBV5-1 and TRBJ1-1): KAGVTQTPRYLIKTRGQQVTLSCSPISGHRSVSWYQQTPGQGLQFLFEYFSETQRNKGNFPGRFSGRQFSNSRSEMNVSTLELGDSALYLCASSLVQGAGEAFFGQGTRLTVV.

Comment on this clonotype: A much larger clonotype is one base distant, so this may be a read error. This sequence joins TRBV12-3 or TRBV12-4 and TRBJ1-2; D gene unclear. This CDR3 spans 13 amino acids. Trimming stripped 3 bases from V and 6 bases from J, with 11 bases between. CDR3 loop: CASSLEKVDGYTF. The DNA for the CDR3 is TGTGCCAGCAGTTTGGAAAAGGTTGATGGCTACACCTTC.